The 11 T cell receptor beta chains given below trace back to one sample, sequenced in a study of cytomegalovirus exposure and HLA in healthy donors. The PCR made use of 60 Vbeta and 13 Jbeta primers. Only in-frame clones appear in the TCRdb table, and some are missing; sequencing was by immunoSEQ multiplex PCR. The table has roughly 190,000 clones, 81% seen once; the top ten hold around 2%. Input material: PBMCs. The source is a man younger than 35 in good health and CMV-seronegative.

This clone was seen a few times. CDR3 nucleotide sequence: TGTGCCAGCAGCGTAGGGGGCAGGGCCCAAGAGACCCAGTACTTC. As protein: CASSVGGRAQETQYF. V usage is TRBV9 and J usage is TRBJ2-5, with a possible D match to TRBD1 (5 bases). V was shortened by 0 bases and J by 1 base, with 10 bases between the two germline ends. CDR1 is SGDLS, CDR2 YYNGEE, per germline. This CDR3 region has 15 residues.

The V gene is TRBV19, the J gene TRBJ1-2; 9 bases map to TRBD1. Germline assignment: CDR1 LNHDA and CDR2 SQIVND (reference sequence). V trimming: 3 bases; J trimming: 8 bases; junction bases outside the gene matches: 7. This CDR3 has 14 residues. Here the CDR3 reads CASSIPGQGKGYTF. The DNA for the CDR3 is TGTGCCAGTAGTATTCCGGGACAGGGAAAGGGCTACACCTTC.

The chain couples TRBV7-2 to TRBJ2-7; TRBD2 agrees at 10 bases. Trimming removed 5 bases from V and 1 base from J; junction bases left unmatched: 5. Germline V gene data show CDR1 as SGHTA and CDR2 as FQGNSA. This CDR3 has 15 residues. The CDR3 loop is CASSKAGGLSYEQYF. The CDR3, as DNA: TGTGCCAGCAGCAAAGCGGGGGGGCTATCCTACGAGCAGTACTTC.

The DNA for the CDR3 is TGTGCCAGCAGCGTGCTAGCGGGGAGCTCCTACGAGCAGTACTTC. This encodes CASSVLAGSSYEQYF. The chain carries TRBV7-2 and TRBJ2-7, with 9 bases fitting TRBD2. V lost 5 bases to trimming and J lost 0 bases; unmatched junction nucleotides: 5. The CDR3 loop spans 15 amino acids. Per germline, CDR1 SGHTA and CDR2 FQGNSA.

CDR3 bases: TGTGCCAGCAGCTTAGACGGGAGCTCCTACGAGCAGTACTTC. Protein sequence: CASSLDGSSYEQYF. The chain employs TRBV7-2 and TRBJ2-7; D perhaps matches TRBD2 (6 bases). The CDR3 spans 14 residues. Per germline, CDR1 SGHTA and CDR2 FQGNSA. Between the trimmed V and J ends, which lost 1 base and 0 bases, there was a span of 7 bases. The full variable domain, with the rest looked up from reference TRBV7-2 and TRBJ2-7, is GAGVSQSPSNKVTEKGKDVELRCDPISGHTALYWYRQSLGQGLEFLIYFQGNSAPDKSGLPSDRFSAERTGGSVSTLTIQRTQQEDSAVYLCASSLDGSSYEQYFGPGTRLTVT.

The CDR3 reads CASTPGGWAQETQYF. The CDR3 DNA is TGCGCCAGCACCCCAGGTGGGTGGGCCCAAGAGACCCAGTACTTC. The rearrangement joins TRBV10-1 to TRBJ2-5; D is unresolved. CDR3 size: 15 residues. V lost 7 bases to trimming and J lost 1 base, with 16 bases between them. From germline, CDR1 is WNHNN and CDR2 SYGVQD (reference sequence).

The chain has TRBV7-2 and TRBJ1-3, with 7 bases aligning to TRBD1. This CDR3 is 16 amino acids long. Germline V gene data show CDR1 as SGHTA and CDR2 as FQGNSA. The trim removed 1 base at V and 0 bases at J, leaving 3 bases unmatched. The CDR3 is CASSLGQGSSGNTIYF. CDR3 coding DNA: TGTGCCAGCAGCTTAGGACAGGGCTCCTCTGGAAACACCATATATTTT.

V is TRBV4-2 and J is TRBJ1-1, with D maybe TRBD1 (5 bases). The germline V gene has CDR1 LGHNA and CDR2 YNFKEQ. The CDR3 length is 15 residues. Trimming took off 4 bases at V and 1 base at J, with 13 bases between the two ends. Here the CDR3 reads CASSPGGGWNTEAFF. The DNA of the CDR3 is TGTGCCAGCAGCCCTGGGGGGGGTTGGAACACTGAAGCTTTCTTT.

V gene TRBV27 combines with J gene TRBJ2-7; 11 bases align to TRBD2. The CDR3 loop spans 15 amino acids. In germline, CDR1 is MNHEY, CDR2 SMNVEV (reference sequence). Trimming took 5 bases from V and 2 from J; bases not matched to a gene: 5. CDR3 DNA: TGTGCCAGCAGTCCTCTAGCGGGGGGTACCTACGAGCAGTACTTC. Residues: CASSPLAGGTYEQYF.

CDR3 loop: CAISGGRDYYNEQFF. DNA for the CDR3: TGTGCCATCAGTGGGGGGAGGGATTACTACAATGAGCAGTTCTTC. The rearrangement links TRBV10-3 to TRBJ2-1, with 7 nucleotides matching TRBD2. Germline values: CDR1 ENHRY, CDR2 SYGVKD. The CDR3 runs to 15 residues. Losses at the gene ends were 4 bases for V and 3 bases for J; bases not matched to a gene: 6.

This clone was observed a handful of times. CDR3 amino acids: CASSLEVTHSYEQYF. The CDR3 nucleotides are TGTGCCAGCAGCTTAGAGGTGACACACTCCTACGAGCAGTACTTC. This chain links TRBV7-2 with TRBJ2-7; D gene uncertain. Trimming stripped 1 base from V and 0 bases from J, with 10 bases between. The CDR3 is 15 amino acids. Germline CDR1 reads SGHTA; CDR2 reads FQGNSA.